A selection of T cell receptor beta chains follows, all from one sample in a study of blood T cell repertoires in COVID-19. Libraries were prepared by immunoSEQ multiplex PCR; TCRdb keeps only in-frame clonotypes and omits some of them. The sample consists of about 65,000 clones, around 93% of them appearing once. The sample consisted of peripheral blood. These TCRs come from a man between 65 and 85 years old with active COVID-19. Both conserved end residues are part of each CDR3. The order of the fields is D gene, clone size, J gene, V gene, CDR3 DNA, CDR3 protein. The D gene is left open where the match is weak. Clone size is stated in some rows and not others, as once, few, many or a class when expanded.

D gene: .; clone size: once; J gene: TRBJ1-6; V gene: TRBV25-1; CDR3 DNA: TGTGCCAGCTCGAGGCAGGGAGGTTCACCCCTCCACTTT; CDR3 protein: CASSRQGGSPLHF
D gene: TRBD1; clone size: .; J gene: TRBJ2-7; V gene: TRBV27; CDR3 DNA: TGTGCCAGCAGTATACGCACCACAGGGGGCTACGAGCAGTACTTC; CDR3 protein: CASSIRTTGGYEQYF
D gene: TRBD2; clone size: .; J gene: TRBJ2-3; V gene: TRBV7-9; CDR3 DNA: TGTGCCAGCAGCTTATACAGGACTAGCGGGGGTGGAGATACGCAGTATTTT; CDR3 protein: CASSLYRTSGGGDTQYF
D gene: TRBD1; clone size: once; J gene: TRBJ1-5; V gene: TRBV6-1; CDR3 DNA: TGTGCCAGCAGTGAAGCTAGGGCAGGGGGCGGCATTAGCAATCAGCCCCAGCATTTT; CDR3 protein: CASSEARAGGGISNQPQHF
D gene: .; clone size: .; J gene: TRBJ2-7; V gene: TRBV12-3/TRBV12-4; CDR3 DNA: TGTGCCAGCAGCCAACAGGGTCTCCACGAGCAGTACTTC; CDR3 protein: CASSQQGLHEQYF
D gene: TRBD1; clone size: .; J gene: TRBJ1-1; V gene: TRBV19; CDR3 DNA: TGTGCCAGTAGTACCGGACAGGGGGCTTGGTACACTGAAGCTTTCTTT; CDR3 protein: CASSTGQGAWYTEAFF
D gene: .; clone size: .; J gene: TRBJ1-5; V gene: TRBV28; CDR3 DNA: TGTGCCAGCAGTCCCTCCCCAGGGTTTCAGCCCCAGCATTTT; CDR3 protein: CASSPSPGFQPQHF
D gene: .; clone size: .; J gene: TRBJ2-1; V gene: TRBV5-1; CDR3 DNA: TGCGCCAGCAGCTCAAACTCACCCTACAATGAGCAGTTCTTC; CDR3 protein: CASSSNSPYNEQFF
D gene: TRBD1; clone size: .; J gene: TRBJ2-7; V gene: TRBV5-1; CDR3 DNA: TGCGCCAGCAGCTGGGGACAGGGGGGCTACGAGCAGTACTTC; CDR3 protein: CASSWGQGGYEQYF
D gene: TRBD1; clone size: .; J gene: TRBJ1-1; V gene: TRBV5-1; CDR3 DNA: TGCGCCAGCAGCGTGGGACAGCAAAGAACTGAAGCTTTCTTT; CDR3 protein: CASSVGQQRTEAFF
D gene: TRBD2; clone size: once; J gene: TRBJ2-5; V gene: TRBV11-3; CDR3 DNA: TGTGCCAGCAGCTTCGGGACTAGCGGGGGGGCCCGGGAGACCCAGTACTTC; CDR3 protein: CASSFGTSGGARETQYF
D gene: .; clone size: .; J gene: TRBJ2-5; V gene: TRBV18; CDR3 DNA: TGTGCCAGCTCACCACCAAGCGGCCAAGAGACCCAGTACTTC; CDR3 protein: CASSPPSGQETQYF
D gene: TRBD1; clone size: .; J gene: TRBJ1-1; V gene: TRBV28; CDR3 DNA: TGTGCCAGCAGCCAACAGGGGGTGACTGAAGCTTTCTTT; CDR3 protein: CASSQQGVTEAFF
D gene: .; clone size: once; J gene: TRBJ2-1; V gene: TRBV7-9; CDR3 DNA: TGTGCCAGCAGCTTATCAAGCCTTCTAGACCACAATGAGCAGTTCTTC; CDR3 protein: CASSLSSLLDHNEQFF
D gene: TRBD1; clone size: .; J gene: TRBJ1-3; V gene: TRBV14; CDR3 DNA: TGTGCCAGCAGCCGGGACAGGGTGCCTGGAAACACCATATATTTT; CDR3 protein: CASSRDRVPGNTIYF
D gene: .; clone size: .; J gene: TRBJ2-7; V gene: TRBV7-2; CDR3 DNA: TGTGCCAGCAGCAAAGAGGGGACACTCTCCTACGAGCAGTACTTC; CDR3 protein: CASSKEGTLSYEQYF
D gene: .; clone size: .; J gene: TRBJ1-4; V gene: TRBV18; CDR3 DNA: TGTGCCAGCTCACCAAGGGACACACATGAAAAACTGTTTTTT; CDR3 protein: CASSPRDTHEKLFF
D gene: TRBD1; clone size: once; J gene: TRBJ2-2; V gene: TRBV11-1; CDR3 DNA: TGTGCCAGCAGCCCCCAGCCGGGACAGTACACCGGGGAGCTGTTTTTT; CDR3 protein: CASSPQPGQYTGELFF
D gene: .; clone size: .; J gene: TRBJ2-5; V gene: TRBV2; CDR3 DNA: TGTGCCAGCAGTGAAGGCGGGTCTACACAAGAGACCCAGTACTTC; CDR3 protein: CASSEGGSTQETQYF
D gene: .; clone size: .; J gene: TRBJ2-3; V gene: TRBV6-5; CDR3 DNA: TGTGCCAGCAGTTACTCAGCACAGAGCTCAGATACGCAGTATTTT; CDR3 protein: CASSYSAQSSDTQYF
D gene: TRBD1; clone size: once; J gene: TRBJ2-5; V gene: TRBV6-5; CDR3 DNA: TGTGCCAGCAGAGACAGGGAAGAGACCCAGTACTTC; CDR3 protein: CASRDREETQYF
D gene: TRBD2; clone size: .; J gene: TRBJ2-3; V gene: TRBV5-4; CDR3 DNA: TGTGCCAGCAGGATGGGGGTCGGGGGGAATGGTGATACGCAGTATTTT; CDR3 protein: CASRMGVGGNGDTQYF
D gene: .; clone size: .; J gene: TRBJ2-1; V gene: TRBV19; CDR3 DNA: TGTGCCAGTAGGGCAGGGGCTAGCTCCTACAATGAGCAGTTCTTC; CDR3 protein: CASRAGASSYNEQFF
D gene: .; clone size: once; J gene: TRBJ1-5; V gene: TRBV2; CDR3 DNA: TGTGCCAGCGGGGAGACGGGTTTTGTTGGCAATCAGCCCCAGCATTTT; CDR3 protein: CASGETGFVGNQPQHF
D gene: .; clone size: .; J gene: TRBJ1-3; V gene: TRBV4-2; CDR3 DNA: TGTGCCAGCAGCCAAGAAGGAGGGTTCGGAAACACCATATATTTT; CDR3 protein: CASSQEGGFGNTIYF
D gene: .; clone size: .; J gene: TRBJ2-3; V gene: TRBV5-5; CDR3 DNA: TGTGCCAGCAGCCATGGGGAGGTCCTAAGGTCAGATACGCAGTATTTT; CDR3 protein: CASSHGEVLRSDTQYF
D gene: TRBD2; clone size: .; J gene: TRBJ2-1; V gene: TRBV7-3; CDR3 DNA: TGTGCCAGCAGCTCCGGGGGGAGCTCCTACAATGAGCAGTTCTTC; CDR3 protein: CASSSGGSSYNEQFF
D gene: TRBD1; clone size: .; J gene: TRBJ1-6; V gene: TRBV5-4; CDR3 DNA: TGTGCCAGCAGCTCAAGACAGGGGGCGACGAGTCGGTCACCCCTCCACTTT; CDR3 protein: CASSSRQGATSRSPLHF
D gene: .; clone size: .; J gene: TRBJ1-2; V gene: TRBV29-1; CDR3 DNA: TGCAGCGTTGAAGCCCGACTTTTTGGCTACACCTTC; CDR3 protein: CSVEARLFGYTF
D gene: TRBD1; clone size: .; J gene: TRBJ2-2; V gene: TRBV4-1; CDR3 DNA: TGCGCCAGCAGCCCTGGGGACAGGCGGGCCGGGGAGCTGTTTTTT; CDR3 protein: CASSPGDRRAGELFF
D gene: .; clone size: .; J gene: TRBJ1-2; V gene: TRBV24-1; CDR3 DNA: TGTGCCACCAGTGAAACAGGGTTTGGCTACACCTTC; CDR3 protein: CATSETGFGYTF
D gene: .; clone size: .; J gene: TRBJ2-6; V gene: TRBV10-3; CDR3 DNA: TGTGCCATCAGTGAGAGGTCGGGGGACTCCAGCTCTGGGGCCAACGTCCTGACTTTC; CDR3 protein: CAISERSGDSSSGANVLTF
D gene: .; clone size: .; J gene: TRBJ1-2; V gene: TRBV4-3; CDR3 DNA: TGCGCCAGCAGCCAACAGGGGCCGTTATCGGATGGCTACACCTTC; CDR3 protein: CASSQQGPLSDGYTF
D gene: TRBD1; clone size: .; J gene: TRBJ2-2; V gene: TRBV6-1; CDR3 DNA: TGTGCCAGCAGTGTTTCCGGACAGGTAACCCGATTCACCGGGGAGCTGTTTTTT; CDR3 protein: CASSVSGQVTRFTGELFF
D gene: TRBD1; clone size: .; J gene: TRBJ2-7; V gene: TRBV5-4; CDR3 DNA: TGTGCCAGCAGCCAGCAAACAGGGGGCGTTTACGAGCAGTACTTC; CDR3 protein: CASSQQTGGVYEQYF
D gene: TRBD2; clone size: .; J gene: TRBJ2-3; V gene: TRBV5-5; CDR3 DNA: TGTGCCAGCAGCTTGGTGAGCGGGGGAGATACGCAGTATTTT; CDR3 protein: CASSLVSGGDTQYF
D gene: TRBD1; clone size: .; J gene: TRBJ2-7; V gene: TRBV29-1; CDR3 DNA: TGCAGCGCATGGACAGGGAGCGCCTACGAGCAGTACTTC; CDR3 protein: CSAWTGSAYEQYF
D gene: TRBD1; clone size: .; J gene: TRBJ1-4; V gene: TRBV3-1/TRBV3-2; CDR3 DNA: TGTGCCAGCAGCCTTGAGACAGGGGGATTGGGAACTAATGAAAAACTGTTTTTT; CDR3 protein: CASSLETGGLGTNEKLFF
D gene: .; clone size: .; J gene: TRBJ1-1; V gene: TRBV5-6; CDR3 DNA: TGTGCCAGCAGCTTGGCGTTTGGGGGGGGCGGCACTGAAGCTTTCTTT; CDR3 protein: CASSLAFGGGGTEAFF
D gene: TRBD1; clone size: few; J gene: TRBJ1-6; V gene: TRBV6-4; CDR3 DNA: TGTGCCAGCAGTTCCACGACAGGGAATAATTCACCCCTCCACTTT; CDR3 protein: CASSSTTGNNSPLHF
D gene: TRBD1; clone size: .; J gene: TRBJ1-2; V gene: TRBV6-2/TRBV6-3; CDR3 DNA: TGTGCCAGCAGTTACTATCAAGGGGGCGTTGGTGGCTACACCTTC; CDR3 protein: CASSYYQGGVGGYTF
D gene: TRBD1; clone size: once; J gene: TRBJ2-2; V gene: TRBV19; CDR3 DNA: TGTGCCACCACAGGGGGCGGGGACACCGGGGAGCTGTTTTTT; CDR3 protein: CATTGGGDTGELFF
D gene: .; clone size: .; J gene: TRBJ1-1; V gene: TRBV11-3; CDR3 DNA: TGTGCCAGCAGCTTGACAGGATCTCGGACTGAAGCTTTCTTT; CDR3 protein: CASSLTGSRTEAFF
D gene: .; clone size: .; J gene: TRBJ1-4; V gene: TRBV15; CDR3 DNA: TGTGCCACCAGCAGACAATTCGGGGGGAGGCTTAATGAAAAACTGTTTTTT; CDR3 protein: CATSRQFGGRLNEKLFF
D gene: .; clone size: .; J gene: TRBJ2-7; V gene: TRBV27; CDR3 DNA: TGTGCCAGCAGTCGCTTTTGGGTGGAGAGGCGTTCCTACGAGCAGTACTTC; CDR3 protein: CASSRFWVERRSYEQYF
D gene: .; clone size: .; J gene: TRBJ2-5; V gene: TRBV5-8; CDR3 DNA: TGTGCCAGCACCCCGGGACGGAGGAGGGCAGAGACCCAGTACTTC; CDR3 protein: CASTPGRRRAETQYF